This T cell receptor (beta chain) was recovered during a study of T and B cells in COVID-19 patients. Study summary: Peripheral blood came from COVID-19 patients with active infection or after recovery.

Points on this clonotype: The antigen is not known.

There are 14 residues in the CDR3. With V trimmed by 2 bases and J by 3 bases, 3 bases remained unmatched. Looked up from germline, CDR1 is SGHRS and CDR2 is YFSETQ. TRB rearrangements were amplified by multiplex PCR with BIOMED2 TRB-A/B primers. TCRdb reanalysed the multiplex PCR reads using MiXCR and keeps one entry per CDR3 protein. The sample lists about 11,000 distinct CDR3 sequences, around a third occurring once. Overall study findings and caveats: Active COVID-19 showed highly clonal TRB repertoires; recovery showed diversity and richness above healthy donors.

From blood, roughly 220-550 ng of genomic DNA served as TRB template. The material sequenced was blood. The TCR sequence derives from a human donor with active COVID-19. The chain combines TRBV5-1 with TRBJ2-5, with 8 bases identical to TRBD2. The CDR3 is CASSLAGVEETQYF. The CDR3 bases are TGCGCCAGCAGCTTAGCGGGGGTGGAAGAGACCCAGTACTTC.